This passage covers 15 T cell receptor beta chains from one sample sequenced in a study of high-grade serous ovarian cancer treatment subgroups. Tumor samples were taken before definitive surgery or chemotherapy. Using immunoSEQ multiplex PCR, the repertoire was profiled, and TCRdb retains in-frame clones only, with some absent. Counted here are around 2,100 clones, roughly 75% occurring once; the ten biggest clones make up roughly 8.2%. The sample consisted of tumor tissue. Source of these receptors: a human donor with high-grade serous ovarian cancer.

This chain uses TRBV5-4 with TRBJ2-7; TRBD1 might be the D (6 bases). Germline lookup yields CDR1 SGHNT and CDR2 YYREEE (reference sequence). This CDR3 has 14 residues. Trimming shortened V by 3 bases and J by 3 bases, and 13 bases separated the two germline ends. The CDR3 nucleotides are TGTGCCAGCAGCTATTTCGAGGGGGTCTACGAGCAGTACTTC. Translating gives CASSYFEGVYEQYF.

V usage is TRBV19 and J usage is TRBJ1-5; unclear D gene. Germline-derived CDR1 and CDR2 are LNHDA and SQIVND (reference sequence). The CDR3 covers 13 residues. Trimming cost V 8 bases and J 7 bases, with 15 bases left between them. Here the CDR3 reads CASQWGGNQPQHF. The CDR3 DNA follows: TGTGCCAGTCAATGGGGAGGGAACCAGCCCCAGCATTTT.

The DNA of the CDR3 is TGTGCCACCCTTCTTCGGGACAGTTTCAGCTCCTACGAGCAGTACGTC. Translating gives CATLLRDSFSSYEQYV. The chain joins TRBV5-5 to TRBJ2-7, with 7 bases fitting TRBD1. Trimming removed 9 bases from V and 0 bases from J; junction bases left unmatched: 15. Germline lookup yields CDR1 SGHKS and CDR2 YYEKEE (reference sequence). The CDR3 has 16 amino acids.

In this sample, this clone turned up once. CDR3: CASSLGLAGASSTDTQYF. CDR3 DNA: TGCGCCAGCAGCCTTGGACTAGCGGGGGCCTCTAGCACAGATACGCAGTATTTT. The chain has TRBV5-1 and TRBJ2-3; the match to TRBD2 covers 13 bases. The V gene's germline CDR1 is SGHRS and CDR2 YFSETQ. Trimming cost V 4 bases and J 0 bases; bases outside gene matches: 8. The CDR3 runs 18 residues.

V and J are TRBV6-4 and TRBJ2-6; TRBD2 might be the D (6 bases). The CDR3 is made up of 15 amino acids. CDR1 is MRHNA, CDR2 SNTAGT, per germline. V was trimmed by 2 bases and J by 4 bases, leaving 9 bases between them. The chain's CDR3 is CASSDRAGGANVLTF. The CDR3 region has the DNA TGTGCCAGCAGTGACAGGGCGGGAGGGGCCAACGTCCTGACTTTC.

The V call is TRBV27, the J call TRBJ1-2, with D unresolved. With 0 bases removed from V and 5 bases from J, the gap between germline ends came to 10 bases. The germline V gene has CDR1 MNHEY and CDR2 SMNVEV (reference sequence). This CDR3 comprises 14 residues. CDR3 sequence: CASSLSRAGYGYTF. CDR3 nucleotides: TGTGCCAGCAGTTTATCGAGGGCCGGATATGGCTACACCTTC.

CDR3 nucleotide sequence: TGTGCCAGCAGTCTACGGGACGGTTACGAGCAGTACTTC. Its protein product is CASSLRDGYEQYF. The chain has TRBV27 and TRBJ2-7; the D gene could be TRBD1 or TRBD2 (5 bases each). CDR3 size: 13 residues. CDR1 and CDR2 from the germline V gene are MNHEY and SMNVEV (reference sequence). Trimming removed 5 bases from V and 4 bases from J, with 12 bases in between.

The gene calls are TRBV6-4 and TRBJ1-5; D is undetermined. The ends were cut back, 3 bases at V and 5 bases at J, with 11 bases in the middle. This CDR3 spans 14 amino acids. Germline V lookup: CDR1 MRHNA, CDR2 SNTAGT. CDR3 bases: TGTGCCAGCAGTGATAGAGTCCCTTATCAGCCCCAGCATTTT. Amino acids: CASSDRVPYQPQHF.

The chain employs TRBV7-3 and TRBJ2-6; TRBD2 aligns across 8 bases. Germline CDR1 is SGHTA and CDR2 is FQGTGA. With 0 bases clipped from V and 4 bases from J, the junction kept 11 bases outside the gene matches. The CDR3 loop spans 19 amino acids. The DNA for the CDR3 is TGTGCCAGCAGCTTAACGGGCGTCGGGGGGGCGTCAGGGGCCAACGTCCTGACTTTC. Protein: CASSLTGVGGASGANVLTF.

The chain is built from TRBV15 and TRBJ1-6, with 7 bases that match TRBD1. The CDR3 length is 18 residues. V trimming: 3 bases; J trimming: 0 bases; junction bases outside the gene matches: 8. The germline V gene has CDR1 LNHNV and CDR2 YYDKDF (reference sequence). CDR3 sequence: CATSRPTGTSSYNSPLHF. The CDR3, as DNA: TGTGCCACCAGCAGGCCGACAGGGACGAGCTCCTATAATTCACCCCTCCACTTT.

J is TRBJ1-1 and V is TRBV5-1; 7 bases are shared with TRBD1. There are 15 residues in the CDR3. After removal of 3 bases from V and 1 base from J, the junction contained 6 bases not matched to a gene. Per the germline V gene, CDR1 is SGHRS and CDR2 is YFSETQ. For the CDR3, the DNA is TGCGCCAGCAGCTCGCAAGGGGGCGGGAACACTGAAGCTTTCTTT. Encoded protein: CASSSQGGGNTEAFF.

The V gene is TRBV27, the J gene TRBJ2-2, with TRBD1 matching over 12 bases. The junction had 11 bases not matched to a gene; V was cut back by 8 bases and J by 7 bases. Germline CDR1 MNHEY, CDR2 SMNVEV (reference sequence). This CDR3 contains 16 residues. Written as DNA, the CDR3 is TGTGCCAGCGGGTGGTCCGGGACAGGGGGCTTCGGGGAGCTGTTTTTT. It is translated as CASGWSGTGGFGELFF.

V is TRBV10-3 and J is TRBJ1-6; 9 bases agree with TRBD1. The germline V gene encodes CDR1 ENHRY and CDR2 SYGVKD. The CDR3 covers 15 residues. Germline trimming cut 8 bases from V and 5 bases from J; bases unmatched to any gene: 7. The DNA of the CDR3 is TGTGCCATCCGGACAGGGGATTTCCATAATTCACCCCTCCACTTT. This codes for CAIRTGDFHNSPLHF.

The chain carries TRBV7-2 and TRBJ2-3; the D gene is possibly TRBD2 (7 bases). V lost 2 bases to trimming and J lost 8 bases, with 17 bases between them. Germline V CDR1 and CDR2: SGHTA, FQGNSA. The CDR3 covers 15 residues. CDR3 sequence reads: CASSLTGGGLGTQYF. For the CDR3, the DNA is TGTGCCAGCAGCTTAACGGGCGGGGGCCTAGGTACGCAGTATTTT. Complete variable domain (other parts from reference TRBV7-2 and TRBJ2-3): GAGVSQSPSNKVTEKGKDVELRCDPISGHTALYWYRQSLGQGLEFLIYFQGNSAPDKSGLPSDRFSAERTGGSVSTLTIQRTQQEDSAVYLCASSLTGGGLGTQYFGPGTRLTVL.

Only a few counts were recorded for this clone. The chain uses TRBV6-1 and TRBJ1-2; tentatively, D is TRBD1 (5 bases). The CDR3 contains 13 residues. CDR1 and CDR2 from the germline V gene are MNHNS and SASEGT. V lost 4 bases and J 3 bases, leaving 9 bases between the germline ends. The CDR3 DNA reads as TGTGCCAGCAGTGTAGACAGCCACTATGGCTACACCTTC. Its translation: CASSVDSHYGYTF.